These 24 T cell receptor beta chains share one sample of origin, sequenced in a study of blood T cell repertoires in COVID-19. This table comes from immunoSEQ multiplex PCR, and its TCRdb copy is limited to in-frame clones, with some not included. Counted here are approximately 400,000 clones, 80% to 90% occurring once; the ten biggest clones make up approximately 1.2%. Material for sequencing was peripheral blood. These TCRs come from a man in his forties with acute or convalescent COVID-19.

The chain links TRBV6-5 to TRBJ2-5; D is perhaps TRBD1 (5 bases). The CDR3 contains 14 residues. The ends were cut back, 10 bases at V and 5 bases at J, with 20 bases in the middle. CDR1 MNHEY and CDR2 SVGAGI come from the germline V gene. In DNA, the CDR3 is TGTGCCACCTCCTGGCCAGGGCGTCCCGAGACCCAGTACTTC. Translating gives CATSWPGRPETQYF.

V gene TRBV29-1 combines with J gene TRBJ2-7; D is possibly TRBD2 (6 bases). CDR1 SQVTM and CDR2 ANQGSEA come from the germline V gene. The V and J ends lost 4 bases and 3 bases respectively, with 10 bases between them. This CDR3 spans 12 amino acids. CDR3: CSVGWGDYEQYF. Written as DNA, the CDR3 is TGCAGCGTTGGTTGGGGGGACTACGAGCAGTACTTC.

This chain uses TRBV5-6 with TRBJ1-2; TRBD1 agrees at 8 bases. CDR3 length equals 14 residues. In germline, CDR1 is SGHDT, CDR2 YYEEEE. Trimming at V came to 1 base and at J to 2 bases, leaving 1 base not matched to a gene. CDR3 DNA sequence: TGTGCCAGCAGCTTGCAGGGGGCAAACTATGGCTACACCTTC. It is translated as CASSLQGANYGYTF.

The chain links TRBV18 to TRBJ1-2; tentatively, D is TRBD1 (6 bases). Germline loops: CDR1 KGHSH, CDR2 LQKENI. The V and J ends lost 6 bases and 6 bases respectively, with 14 bases between them. This CDR3 contains 13 residues. The CDR3 region is CASSARTVDGYTF. The DNA of the CDR3 is TGTGCCAGCTCGGCTAGGACAGTGGATGGCTACACCTTC. Supplemented by reference TRBV18 and TRBJ1-2, the full variable domain reads NAGVMQNPRHLVRRRGQEARLRCSPMKGHSHVYWYRQLPEEGLKFMVYLQKENIIDESGMPKERFSAEFPKEGPSILRIQQVVRGDSAAYFCASSARTVDGYTFGSGTRLTVV.

The genes are TRBV7-8 and TRBJ1-6; TRBD1 matches 9 bases. The J segment lost 8 bases and the V segment lost 2 bases, leaving 4 bases of the junction unmatched. Germline-derived CDR1 and CDR2 are SGHVS and FQNEAQ. The CDR3 contains 15 residues. The CDR3 is CASSLKQGAYSPLHF. CDR3 DNA: TGTGCCAGCAGCTTAAAACAGGGGGCGTATTCACCCCTCCACTTT.

The rearrangement joins TRBV28 to TRBJ2-1; the match to TRBD2 covers 8 bases. Germline CDR1 reads MDHEN; CDR2 reads SYDVKM. J was trimmed by 5 bases and V by 4 bases; bases with no gene match: 7. CDR3 size: 15 residues. CDR3 DNA: TGTGCCAGCAGTTCGTGGAGCGGGGGCAACAATGAGCAGTTCTTC. Its translation is CASSSWSGGNNEQFF.

The CDR3, as DNA: TGTGCCAGCAGTGATGGACAGGGGGCATCTAATGAAAAACTGTTTTTT. Amino acid sequence: CASSDGQGASNEKLFF. The chain combines TRBV2 with TRBJ1-4, with 11 positions matching TRBD1. Losses at the gene ends were 3 bases for V and 3 bases for J; bases not matched to a gene: 3. CDR1 is SNHLY, CDR2 FYNNEI, per germline. This CDR3 region has 16 residues.

This CDR3 is CSVVGLAGYYNEQFF. The CDR3 region has the DNA TGCAGCGTTGTCGGACTAGCGGGCTATTACAATGAGCAGTTCTTC. The gene calls are TRBV29-1 and TRBJ2-1; 11 bases line up with TRBD2. Germline V gene lookup returns CDR1 SQVTM and CDR2 ANQGSEA. This CDR3 is 15 amino acids long. J was trimmed by 4 bases and V by 4 bases; bases with no gene match: 6.

The gene calls are TRBV4-3 and TRBJ1-2, with unresolved D. This CDR3 comprises 15 residues. Germline V gene lookup returns CDR1 LGHNA and CDR2 YSLEER. V gave up 0 bases and J gave up 4 bases, with 12 bases separating them. The CDR3 region has the DNA TGCGCCAGCAGCCAAGATCGGCAGGATAGCTATGGCTACACCTTC. It codes for CASSQDRQDSYGYTF.

The chain is built from TRBV28 and TRBJ2-7; D is unclear. The germline gives CDR1 MDHEN, CDR2 SYDVKM. Trimming took off 2 bases at V and 3 bases at J, with 17 bases between the two ends. The CDR3 covers 16 residues. CDR3 region: CASSLLLDLVRYEQYF. In DNA form, the CDR3 reads TGTGCCAGCAGTTTACTCCTAGACCTGGTCCGCTACGAGCAGTACTTC.

The CDR3, as DNA: TGTGCCAGCAGCCCCTTGACAGCGGGGAACACCGGGGAGCTGTTTTTT. Protein product: CASSPLTAGNTGELFF. J is TRBJ2-2 and V is TRBV11-1; weak D call: TRBD2 (6 bases). V was cut by 5 bases and J by 1 base, with 14 bases left in between. Germline assignment: CDR1 SGHAT and CDR2 FQDESV (reference sequence). The length of the CDR3 is 16 residues.

This chain links TRBV27 with TRBJ1-6; TRBD1 agrees at 10 bases. The CDR3 extends over 16 amino acids. Germline values: CDR1 MNHEY, CDR2 SMNVEV (reference sequence). After removal of 0 bases from V and 13 bases from J, the junction contained 9 bases not matched to a gene. CDR3 DNA: TGTGCCAGCAGTTTATCAGGGACAGGGGTCGGCACGCCCCTCCACTTT. It specifies CASSLSGTGVGTPLHF.

The chain has TRBV20-1 and TRBJ2-3; D may be TRBD1 (6 bases). The CDR3 has 12 amino acids. Trimming took 3 bases from V and 4 from J, leaving 8 bases between them. The germline V gene has CDR1 DFQATT and CDR2 SNEGSKA (reference sequence). The CDR3 spells CSASHRADTQYF. The CDR3 DNA reads TGCAGTGCTAGTCACAGGGCAGATACGCAGTATTTT.

This clone was seen more than once but under ten times. The CDR3 reads CASSFSSGVNEQFF. In nucleotides, the CDR3 is TGTGCCAGCAGCTTCTCTAGCGGAGTCAATGAGCAGTTCTTC. The V call is TRBV2, the J call TRBJ2-1; 7 positions agree with TRBD2. V was pared by 6 bases and J by 6 bases, with 8 bases of the junction left unmatched. The germline gives CDR1 SNHLY, CDR2 FYNNEI. The CDR3 is made up of 14 amino acids.

Only one count was recorded for this clone. The J gene is TRBJ2-7, the V gene TRBV11-2, with D possibly being TRBD2 (6 bases). CDR3 length: 14 residues. CDR1 is SGHAT, CDR2 FQNNGV, per germline. V was cut by 5 bases and J by 3 bases, with 14 bases left in between. The CDR3: CASSPSGGVYEQYF. CDR3 DNA sequence: TGTGCCAGCAGCCCCTCCGGGGGAGTCTACGAGCAGTACTTC. The full variable domain, in which reference TRBV11-2 and TRBJ2-7 provide the parts outside the CDR3, is EAGVAQSPRYKIIEKRQSVAFWCNPISGHATLYWYQQILGQGPKLLIQFQNNGVVDDSQLPKDRFSAERLKGVDSTLKIQPAKLEDSAVYLCASSPSGGVYEQYFGPGTRLTVT.

Notes on this clone: The sample has other DNA sequences that encode this CDR3 too. This sequence joins TRBV7-3 and TRBJ2-7; 9 bases agree with TRBD2. The J segment lost 0 bases and the V segment lost 2 bases, leaving 2 bases of the junction unmatched. The CDR3 is 15 amino acids. The germline V gene encodes CDR1 SGHTA and CDR2 FQGTGA. This CDR3 reads CASSLAGGSSYEQYF. CDR3 bases: TGTGCCAGCAGCTTAGCGGGGGGGAGCTCCTACGAGCAGTACTTC.

The rearrangement joins TRBV27 to TRBJ1-5, with D possibly TRBD1 on 5 matching bases. Germline CDR1 is MNHEY and CDR2 is SMNVEV (reference sequence). V lost 3 bases, J lost 3 bases, and 9 bases lay in between. The CDR3 is made up of 14 amino acids. The CDR3 protein is CASSFNRYNQPQHF. The CDR3 DNA follows: TGTGCCAGCAGTTTCAACAGGTACAATCAGCCCCAGCATTTT.

This chain uses TRBV15 with TRBJ1-5; TRBD1 is a possible D gene (6 bases). Germline V gives CDR1 LNHNV, CDR2 YYDKDF (reference sequence). V was cut by 0 bases and J by 5 bases, with 20 bases left in between. CDR3 size: 18 residues. In DNA, the CDR3 is TGTGCCACCAGCAGAGATCCAGGGGACCGGTTTTTGGATCAGCCCCAGCATTTT. Amino acids: CATSRDPGDRFLDQPQHF.

Only a few counts were recorded for this clone. V is TRBV7-9 and J is TRBJ1-2; possible D gene TRBD1, 6 bases. Germline V gene lookup returns CDR1 SEHNR and CDR2 FQNEAQ (reference sequence). V was cut by 4 bases and J by 6 bases, with 12 bases left in between. There are 13 residues in the CDR3. The CDR3 here is CASSSPGGHGYTF. CDR3 nucleotides: TGTGCCAGCAGCTCCCCGGGGGGGCATGGCTACACCTTC.

The chain employs TRBV28 and TRBJ2-2; D possibly corresponds to TRBD1 (5 bases). The germline gives CDR1 MDHEN, CDR2 SYDVKM. CDR3 length equals 13 residues. V lost 2 bases, J lost 6 bases, and 7 bases lay in between. The CDR3 region has the DNA TGTGCCAGCAGTTTAGGCAGGGCCGGGGAGCTGTTTTTT. Translating gives CASSLGRAGELFF.

The CDR3 is CASSVEGTGGSPLHF. For the CDR3, the DNA is TGTGCCAGCAGCGTAGAGGGGACGGGGGGTTCACCCCTCCACTTT. V is TRBV9 and J is TRBJ1-6, with D possibly TRBD1 on 5 matching bases. CDR3 size: 15 residues. V lost 0 bases and J lost 9, with 13 bases in between. The germline V gene has CDR1 SGDLS and CDR2 YYNGEE.

The chain links TRBV5-1 to TRBJ1-4, with 9 bases matching TRBD1. The germline V gene encodes CDR1 SGHRS and CDR2 YFSETQ. V was pared by 1 base and J by 1 base, with 11 bases of the junction left unmatched. The CDR3 has 19 residues. For the CDR3, the DNA is TGCGCCAGCAGCTTGACATTTACCGGGACAGGGCGAACTAATGAAAAACTGTTTTTT. It is translated as CASSLTFTGTGRTNEKLFF.

The sample holds one count of this clone. This chain links TRBV28 with TRBJ2-3; D possibly corresponds to TRBD2 (6 bases). Germline lookup yields CDR1 MDHEN and CDR2 SYDVKM. The CDR3 is 14 amino acids. The germline V and J ends were trimmed by 6 bases and 1 base, with 11 bases remaining between them. The DNA of the CDR3 is TGTGCCAGCAGCCCCCCGGGGGGCACAGATACGCAGTATTTT. The encoded protein is CASSPPGGTDTQYF. The whole variable domain, filled in from reference TRBV28 and TRBJ2-3, reads DVKVTQSSRYLVKRTGEKVFLECVQDMDHENMFWYRQDPGLGLRLIYFSYDVKMKEKGDIPEGYSVSREKKERFSLILESASTNQTSMYLCASSPPGGTDTQYFGPGTRLTVL.

This chain connects TRBV19 to TRBJ2-1; no clear D. The CDR3 has 14 amino acids. Germline values: CDR1 LNHDA, CDR2 SQIVND (reference sequence). V was pared by 5 bases and J by 0 bases, with 8 bases between. Here the CDR3 DNA reads TGTGCCAGTAGTGCGGCGAGCTCCTACAATGAGCAGTTCTTC. Translated, it gives CASSAASSYNEQFF.